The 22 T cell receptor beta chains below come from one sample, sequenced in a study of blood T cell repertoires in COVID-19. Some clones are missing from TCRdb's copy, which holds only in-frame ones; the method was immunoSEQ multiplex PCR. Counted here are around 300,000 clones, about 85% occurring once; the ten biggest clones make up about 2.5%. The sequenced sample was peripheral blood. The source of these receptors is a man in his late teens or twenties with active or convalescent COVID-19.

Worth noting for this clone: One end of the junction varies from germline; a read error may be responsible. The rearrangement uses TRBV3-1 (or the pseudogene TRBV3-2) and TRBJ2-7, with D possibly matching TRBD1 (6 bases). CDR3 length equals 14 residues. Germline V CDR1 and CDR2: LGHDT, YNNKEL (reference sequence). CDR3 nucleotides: TGTGCCGGCAGCCAAGATATGTGGACAGTCGAGCAGTACTTC. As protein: CAGSQDMWTVEQYF.

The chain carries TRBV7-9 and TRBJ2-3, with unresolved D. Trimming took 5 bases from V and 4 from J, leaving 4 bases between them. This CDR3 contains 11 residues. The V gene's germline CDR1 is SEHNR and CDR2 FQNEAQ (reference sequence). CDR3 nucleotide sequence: TGTGCCAGCAGCCCCGCAGATACGCAGTATTTT. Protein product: CASSPADTQYF.

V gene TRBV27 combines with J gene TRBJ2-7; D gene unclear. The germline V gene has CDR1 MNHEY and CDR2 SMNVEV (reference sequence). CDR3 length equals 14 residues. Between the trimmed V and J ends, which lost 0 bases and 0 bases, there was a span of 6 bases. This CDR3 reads CASSLSRYSYEQYF. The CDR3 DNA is TGTGCCAGCAGTTTATCTCGGTACTCCTACGAGCAGTACTTC.

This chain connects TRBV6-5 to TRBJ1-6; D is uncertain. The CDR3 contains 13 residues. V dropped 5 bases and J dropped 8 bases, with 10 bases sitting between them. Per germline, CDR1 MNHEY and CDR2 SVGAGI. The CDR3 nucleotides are TGTGCCAGCAGTCCCGACATGGATTCACCCCTCCACTTT. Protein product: CASSPDMDSPLHF.

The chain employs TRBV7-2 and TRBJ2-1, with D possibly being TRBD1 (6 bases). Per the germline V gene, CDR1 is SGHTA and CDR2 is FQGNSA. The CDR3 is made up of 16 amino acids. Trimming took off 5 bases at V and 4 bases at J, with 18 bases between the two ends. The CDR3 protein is CASSLGAGALYNEQFF. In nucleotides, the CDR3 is TGTGCCAGCAGCCTTGGGGCAGGGGCTCTATACAATGAGCAGTTCTTC.

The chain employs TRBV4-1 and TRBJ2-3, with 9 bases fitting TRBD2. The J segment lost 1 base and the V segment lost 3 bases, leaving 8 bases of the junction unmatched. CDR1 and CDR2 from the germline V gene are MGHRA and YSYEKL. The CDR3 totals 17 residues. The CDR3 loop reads CASSHLIAGEGTDTQYF. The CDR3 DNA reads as TGCGCCAGCAGCCATTTGATAGCGGGAGAAGGCACAGATACGCAGTATTTT.

The CDR3 DNA sequence: TGTGCCAGCAGCTTATCTTCAGGGGGGAACACTGAAGCTTTCTTT. Translating it yields CASSLSSGGNTEAFF. The chain uses TRBV7-9 and TRBJ1-1, with TRBD1 matching over 7 bases. The CDR3 loop spans 15 amino acids. V lost 2 bases to trimming and J lost 1 base; unmatched junction nucleotides: 4. The germline V gene encodes CDR1 SEHNR and CDR2 FQNEAQ (reference sequence).

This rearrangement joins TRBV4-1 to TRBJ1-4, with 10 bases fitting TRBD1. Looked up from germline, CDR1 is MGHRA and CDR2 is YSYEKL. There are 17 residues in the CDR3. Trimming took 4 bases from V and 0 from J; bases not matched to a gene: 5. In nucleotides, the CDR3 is TGCGCCAGCAGCCCCCGGGACAGGGGCACAACTAATGAAAAACTGTTTTTT. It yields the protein CASSPRDRGTTNEKLFF.

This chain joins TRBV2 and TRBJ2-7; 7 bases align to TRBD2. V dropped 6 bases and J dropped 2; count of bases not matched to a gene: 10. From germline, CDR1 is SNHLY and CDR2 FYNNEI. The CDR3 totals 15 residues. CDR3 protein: CASSDGTMRTYEQYF. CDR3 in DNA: TGTGCCAGCAGCGATGGGACTATGCGAACCTACGAGCAGTACTTC. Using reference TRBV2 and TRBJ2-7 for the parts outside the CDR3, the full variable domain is EPEVTQTPSHQVTQMGQEVILRCVPISNHLYFYWYRQILGQKVEFLVSFYNNEISEKSEIFDDQFSVERPDGSNFTLKIRSTKLEDSAMYFCASSDGTMRTYEQYFGPGTRLTVT.

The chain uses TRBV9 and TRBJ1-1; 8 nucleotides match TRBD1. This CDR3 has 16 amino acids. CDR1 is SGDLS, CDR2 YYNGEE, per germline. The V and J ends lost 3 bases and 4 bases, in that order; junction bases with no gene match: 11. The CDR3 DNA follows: TGTGCCAGCAGCGACTTGCAGGGGGCGGCGGGCACTGAAGCTTTCTTT. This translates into CASSDLQGAAGTEAFF.

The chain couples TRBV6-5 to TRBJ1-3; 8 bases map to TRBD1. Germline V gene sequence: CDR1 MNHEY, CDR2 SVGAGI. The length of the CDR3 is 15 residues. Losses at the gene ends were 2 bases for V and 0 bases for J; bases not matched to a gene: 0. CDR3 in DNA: TGTGCCAGCAGTTACGGGACAGGCTCTGGAAACACCATATATTTT. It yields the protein CASSYGTGSGNTIYF.

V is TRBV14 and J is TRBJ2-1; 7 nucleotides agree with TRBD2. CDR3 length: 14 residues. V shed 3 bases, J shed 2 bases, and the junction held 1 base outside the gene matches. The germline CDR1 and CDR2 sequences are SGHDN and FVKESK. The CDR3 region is CASSHGLAYNEQFF. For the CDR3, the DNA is TGTGCCAGCAGCCATGGACTAGCCTACAATGAGCAGTTCTTC.

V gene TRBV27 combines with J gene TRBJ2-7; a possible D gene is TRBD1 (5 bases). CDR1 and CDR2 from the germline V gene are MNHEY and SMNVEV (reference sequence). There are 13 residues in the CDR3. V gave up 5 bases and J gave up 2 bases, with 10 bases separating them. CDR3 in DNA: TGTGCCAGCAGTCCAGGGTCCGCCTACGAGCAGTACTTC. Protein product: CASSPGSAYEQYF.

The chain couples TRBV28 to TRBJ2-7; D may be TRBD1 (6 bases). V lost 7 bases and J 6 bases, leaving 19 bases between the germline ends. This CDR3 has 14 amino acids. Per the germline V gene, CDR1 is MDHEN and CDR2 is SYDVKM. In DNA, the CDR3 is TGTGCCAGCATTACAGGGAGTGGGTCGGGCGAGCAGTACTTC. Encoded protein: CASITGSGSGEQYF.

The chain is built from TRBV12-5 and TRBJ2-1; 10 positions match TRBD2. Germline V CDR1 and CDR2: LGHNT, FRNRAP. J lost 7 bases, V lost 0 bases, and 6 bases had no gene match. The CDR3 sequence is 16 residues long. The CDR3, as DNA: TGTGCTAGTGGTTTGGTAGCGGGAGGGCTTGTGAATGAGCAGTTCTTC. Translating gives CASGLVAGGLVNEQFF.

The CDR3 spells CASSPGQGHYSNQPQHF. The CDR3 region has the DNA TGTGCCAGCTCACCGGGACAGGGCCATTATAGCAATCAGCCCCAGCATTTT. The chain is built from TRBV18 and TRBJ1-5; TRBD1 agrees at 9 bases. The CDR3 is 17 amino acids. The germline V gene has CDR1 KGHSH and CDR2 LQKENI. J was trimmed by 0 bases and V by 3 bases; bases with no gene match: 6.

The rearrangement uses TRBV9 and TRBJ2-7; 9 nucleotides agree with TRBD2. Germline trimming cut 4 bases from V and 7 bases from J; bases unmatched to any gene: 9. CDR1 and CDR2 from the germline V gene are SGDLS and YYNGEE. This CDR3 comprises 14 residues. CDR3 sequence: CASSPGTSPREQYF. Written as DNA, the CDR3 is TGTGCCAGCAGCCCAGGGACTAGCCCTCGGGAGCAGTACTTC. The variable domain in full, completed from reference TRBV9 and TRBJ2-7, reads DSGVTQTPKHLITATGQRVTLRCSPRSGDLSVYWYQQSLDQGLQFLIQYYNGEERAKGNILERFSAQQFPDLHSELNLSSLELGDSALYFCASSPGTSPREQYFGPGTRLTVT.

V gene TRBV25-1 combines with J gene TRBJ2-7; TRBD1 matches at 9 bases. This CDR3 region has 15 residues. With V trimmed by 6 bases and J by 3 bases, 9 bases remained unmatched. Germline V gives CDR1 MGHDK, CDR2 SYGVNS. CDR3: CASSAGTGNFYEQYF. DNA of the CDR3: TGTGCCAGCAGCGCCGGGACAGGGAATTTCTACGAGCAGTACTTC.

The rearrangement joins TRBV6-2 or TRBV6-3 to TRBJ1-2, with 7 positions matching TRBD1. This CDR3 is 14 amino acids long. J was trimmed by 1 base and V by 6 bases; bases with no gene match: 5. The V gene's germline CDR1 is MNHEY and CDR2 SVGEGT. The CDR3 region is CASSGDRINYGYTF. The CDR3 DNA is TGTGCCAGCAGCGGGGACAGAATTAACTATGGCTACACCTTC.

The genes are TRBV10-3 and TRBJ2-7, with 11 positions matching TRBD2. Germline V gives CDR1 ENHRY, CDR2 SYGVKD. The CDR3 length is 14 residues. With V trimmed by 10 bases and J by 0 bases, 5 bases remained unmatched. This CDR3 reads CATLAGGSSYEQYF. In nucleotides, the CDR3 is TGTGCCACCTTAGCGGGGGGGAGCTCCTACGAGCAGTACTTC.

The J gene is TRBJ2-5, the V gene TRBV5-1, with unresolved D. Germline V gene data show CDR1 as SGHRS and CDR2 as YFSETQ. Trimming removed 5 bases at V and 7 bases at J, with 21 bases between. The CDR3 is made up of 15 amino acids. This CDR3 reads CASRPATSNSGTQYF. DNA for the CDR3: TGCGCCAGCAGACCCGCAACTTCCAATTCAGGGACCCAGTACTTC.

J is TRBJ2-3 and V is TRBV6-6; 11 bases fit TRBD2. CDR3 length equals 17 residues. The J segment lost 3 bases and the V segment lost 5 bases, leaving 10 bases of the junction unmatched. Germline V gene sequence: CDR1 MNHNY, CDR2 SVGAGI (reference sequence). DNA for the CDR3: TGTGCCAGCAGTCCATCAACTAGCGGGAGTGGAACAGATACGCAGTATTTT. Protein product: CASSPSTSGSGTDTQYF.